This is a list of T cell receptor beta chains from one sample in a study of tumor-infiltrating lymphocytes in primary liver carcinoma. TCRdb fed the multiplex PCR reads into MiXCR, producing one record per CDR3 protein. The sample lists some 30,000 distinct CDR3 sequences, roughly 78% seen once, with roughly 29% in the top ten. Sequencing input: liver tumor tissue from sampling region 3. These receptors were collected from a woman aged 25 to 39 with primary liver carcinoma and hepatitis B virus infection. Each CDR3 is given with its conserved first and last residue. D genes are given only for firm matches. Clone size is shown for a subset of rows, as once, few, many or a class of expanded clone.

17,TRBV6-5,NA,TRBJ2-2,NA,CASQGRPTGVVRGELSF,TGTGCCAGCCAGGGCCGGCCAACGGGAGTGGTTCGTGGGGAGCTGTCTTTT
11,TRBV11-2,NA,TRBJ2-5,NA,CASSQNESQYF,TGTGCCAGCAGCCAGAATGAGAGCCAGTACTTC
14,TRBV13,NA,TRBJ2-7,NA,CASSLESGYYEQYF,TGTGCCAGCAGCTTAGAGTCAGGGTACTACGAGCAGTACTTC
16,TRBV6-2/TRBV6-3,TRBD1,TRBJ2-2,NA,CPSSLIQGAVTRELFF,TGTCCCAGCAGCCTTATTCAGGGGGCAGTAACCAGGGAGCTGTTTTTT
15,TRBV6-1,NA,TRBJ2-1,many,CASDLRSGDPFEQFF,TGTGCCAGCGACCTCCGATCGGGAGACCCCTTCGAGCAGTTCTTC
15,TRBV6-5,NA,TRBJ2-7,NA,CASSYKDSSSYGQCF,TGTGCCAGCAGTTACAAGGACAGCAGTTCCTACGGGCAGTGCTTC
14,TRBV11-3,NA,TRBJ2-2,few,CTSSLAGGTGELFF,TGTACCAGCAGCTTAGCAGGAGGCACCGGGGAGCTGTTTTTT
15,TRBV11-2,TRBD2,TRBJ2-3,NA,CASRLETGGKDTQYF,TGTGCCAGCAGACTAGAGACGGGAGGCAAAGATACGCAGTATTTT
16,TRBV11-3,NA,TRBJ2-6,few,CASSPRQGTGANVRTF,TGTGCCAGCAGCCCGAGGCAGGGAACTGGGGCCAACGTCCGGACTTTC
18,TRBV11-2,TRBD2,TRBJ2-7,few,CAGSLDWVSLAGPYEQYF,TGTGCCGGCAGTTTAGATTGGGTCAGTCTAGCGGGTCCCTACGAGCAGTACTTC
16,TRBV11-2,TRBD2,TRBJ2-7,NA,CDSSLVVELAGEEQYF,TGTGACAGCAGCTTAGTGGTGGAACTAGCGGGGGAGGAGCAGTACTTC
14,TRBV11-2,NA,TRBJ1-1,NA,CASRYTWGSAEAFF,TGTGCCAGTAGATATACATGGGGGAGTGCTGAAGCTTTCTTT
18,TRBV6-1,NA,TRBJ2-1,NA,CASSELAGGFGSHNEQFF,TGTGCCAGCAGTGAACTAGCTGGAGGATTTGGGTCCCACAATGAGCAGTTCTTC
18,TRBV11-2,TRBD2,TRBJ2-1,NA,CASNLLLAGGSSYNGQFF,TGTGCCAGCAACTTATTATTAGCGGGAGGGAGCTCCTACAATGGGCAGTTCTTC
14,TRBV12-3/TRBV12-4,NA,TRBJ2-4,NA,CTSSLGREGNIQYF,TGTACCAGCAGTTTAGGGCGAGAGGGGAACATTCAGTACTTC
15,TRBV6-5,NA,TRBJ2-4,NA,CASSYYPTPGGIQYF,TGTGCCAGCAGTTACTACCCCACCCCTGGGGGCATTCAGTACTTC
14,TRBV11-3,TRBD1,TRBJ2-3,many,CASSHRTGTDMQYF,TGTGCCAGCAGCCATCGGACAGGCACAGATATGCAGTATTTT
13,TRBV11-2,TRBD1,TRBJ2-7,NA,CASCSGGGLEQYF,TGTGCCAGCTGCTCAGGGGGCGGCCTCGAGCAGTACTTT
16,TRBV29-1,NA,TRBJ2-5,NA,CAVEASRLGIQETQYF,TGCGCCGTTGAAGCCTCCCGGCTAGGGATCCAAGAGACCCAGTACTTC
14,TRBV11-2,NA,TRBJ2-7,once,CASSLLVPSYEQYF,TGTGCCAGCAGCTTATTGGTTCCGTCCTACGAGCAATACTTC
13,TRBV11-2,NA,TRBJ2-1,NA,CASSSPVTNEQFF,TGTGCAAGCAGCTCACCGGTTACGAATGAGCAGTTCTTC
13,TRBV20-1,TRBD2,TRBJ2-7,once,CTARERLAGEQYF,TGCACTGCTAGGGAACGACTAGCGGGAGAGCAGTACTTC
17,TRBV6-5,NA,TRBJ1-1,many,CASSSSTGRRVNTEAFF,TGTGCCAGCAGTTCCTCTACAGGGAGAAGGGTGAACACTGAAGCTTTCTTT
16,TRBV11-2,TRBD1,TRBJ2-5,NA,CASNTRTGAAKETQYF,TGTGCCAGCAACACAAGAACAGGGGCCGCGAAGGAGACCCAGTACTTC
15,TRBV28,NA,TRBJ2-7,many,CASSLHPQGFYEQYF,TGTGCCAGCAGTTTGCACCCCCAGGGGTTTTACGAGCAGTACTTC
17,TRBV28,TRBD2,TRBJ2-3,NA,CVSSPETSGRSTDTQYF,TGTGTCAGCAGTCCCGAGACTAGCGGGAGGAGCACAGATACGCAATATTTT
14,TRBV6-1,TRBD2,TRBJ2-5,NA,CASYNNHGGETQHF,TGTGCCAGCTACAATAACCACGGGGGGGAGACCCAGCACTTC
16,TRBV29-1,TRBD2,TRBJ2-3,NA,CSASRVSGSRPDTQYF,TGCAGCGCCTCCCGGGTTAGCGGGAGCAGACCAGATACGCAGTATTTT
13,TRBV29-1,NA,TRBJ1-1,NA,CSVVHSVNTEAFF,TGCAGCGTGGTACATAGCGTGAACACTGAAGCTTTCTTT
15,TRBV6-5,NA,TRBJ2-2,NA,CASSLQTVFTGELFF,TGTGCCAGCAGTCTGCAGACAGTGTTCACAGGGGAGCTGTTTTTT
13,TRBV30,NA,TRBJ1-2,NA,CTWSVDRGSGYTF,TGTACCTGGAGTGTAGATCGGGGTAGTGGCTACACCTTC
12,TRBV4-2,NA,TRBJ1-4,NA,CDSIQDREKLFF,TGTGACAGCATCCAAGATAGGGAAAAACTATTTTTT
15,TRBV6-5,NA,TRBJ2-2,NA,CGSSPRTEYTGELFF,TGTGGCAGCAGTCCGCGGACAGAGTACACCGGGGAGCTGTTTTTT
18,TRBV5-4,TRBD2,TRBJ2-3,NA,CVSCNPVASGSRTDTQYF,TGTGTCAGCTGTAACCCGGTGGCTAGCGGGAGTCGGACAGATACGCAGTATTTT
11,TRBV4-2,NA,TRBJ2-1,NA,CASSHRYEQSF,TGTGCCAGCAGCCATAGATATGAGCAGTCCTTC
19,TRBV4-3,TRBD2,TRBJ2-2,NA,CASSVLARGPRSNTGELFF,TGCGCCAGCAGCGTACTAGCGAGAGGGCCCCGTTCAAACACCGGAGAGCTGTTTTTT
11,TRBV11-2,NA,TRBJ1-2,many,CTSSPGYGYTF,TGTACCAGCAGCCCCGGCTACGGCTACACCTTC
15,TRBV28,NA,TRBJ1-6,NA,CASGQGTSYNSPLYF,TGTGCCAGCGGTCAAGGGACATCATATAATTCACCCCTCTACTTT
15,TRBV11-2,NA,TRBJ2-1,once,CTSSLGVNSYDEQFF,TGTACCAGCAGCCTCGGGGTTAACTCCTACGATGAGCAGTTCTTC
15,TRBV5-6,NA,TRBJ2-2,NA,CGSSLSPRVTGELLF,TGTGGCAGCAGCTTGTCACCCAGAGTCACCGGGGAGCTGTTGTTT
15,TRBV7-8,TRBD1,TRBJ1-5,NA,CVSSLLVAGGKSQHF,TGTGTCAGCAGCTTACTTGTAGCAGGGGGCAAGTCCCAGCATTTT